Sequencing of this T cell receptor (beta chain) was carried out in a study of blood T cell repertoires in COVID-19. Overall study: Researchers got acute and convalescent COVID-19 samples from the United States, Italy and Spain.

This CDR3 has 14 residues. Trimming pared 6 bases from V and 0 bases from J, leaving 12 bases between. Germline V gene lookup returns CDR1 SQVTM and CDR2 ANQGSEA. Profiled with immunoSEQ multiplex PCR; TCRdb holds only in-frame clones, not every one. The repertoire has 95,000 to 120,000 clones, 85% of them found once; the top ten carry about 13%. The clonotype was recovered from a human donor in a cohort sampled during active COVID-19. The specimen was peripheral blood. V usage is TRBV29-1 and J usage is TRBJ2-1; the D gene is possibly TRBD1 (5 bases). CDR3 nucleotides: TGCAGCGTAGAGACAGCTAGCTCCTACAATGAGCAGTTCTTC. Amino acids: CSVETASSYNEQFF.